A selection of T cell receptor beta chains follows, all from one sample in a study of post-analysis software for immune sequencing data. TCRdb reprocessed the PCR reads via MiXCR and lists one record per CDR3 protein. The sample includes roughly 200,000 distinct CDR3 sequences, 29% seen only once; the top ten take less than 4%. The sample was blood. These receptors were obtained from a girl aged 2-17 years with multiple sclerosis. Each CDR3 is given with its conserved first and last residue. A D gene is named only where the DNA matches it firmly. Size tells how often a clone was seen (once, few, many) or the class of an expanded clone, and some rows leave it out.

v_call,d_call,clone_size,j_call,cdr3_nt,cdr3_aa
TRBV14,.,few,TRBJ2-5,TGTGCCAGCAGCCAAGATCTTGATCGGACCCAGTACTTC,CASSQDLDRTQYF
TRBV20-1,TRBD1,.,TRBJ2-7,TGCAGTGCTATCCGGGACAGGGGGCCACCTGGACACTCCTACGAGCAGTACTTC,CSAIRDRGPPGHSYEQYF
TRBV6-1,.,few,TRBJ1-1,TGTGCCAGCAGTGAAAGGGAAAGGGCGAACACTGAAGCTTTCTTT,CASSERERANTEAFF
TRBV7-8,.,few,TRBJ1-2,TGTGCCAGCAGCCCCGACAGGTCCTATGGCTACACCTTC,CASSPDRSYGYTF
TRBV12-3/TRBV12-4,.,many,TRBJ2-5,TGTGCCAGCAGTTCCGACGGTTACCAAGAGACCCAGTACTTC,CASSSDGYQETQYF
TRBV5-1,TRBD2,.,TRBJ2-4,TGCGCCAGCAGTCTGGAGCCTAGCGGGGACCCCTCGGCCAAAAACATTCAGTACTTC,CASSLEPSGDPSAKNIQYF
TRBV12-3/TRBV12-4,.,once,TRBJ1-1,TGTGCCAGCAGGGGAATACTTGGGGACACTGAAGCTTTCTTT,CASRGILGDTEAFF
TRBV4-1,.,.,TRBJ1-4,TGCGCCAGCAGCCAAGGCTACAGTAGGGGTGAAAAACTGTTTTTT,CASSQGYSRGEKLFF
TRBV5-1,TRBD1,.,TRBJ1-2,TGCGCCAGCAGCCACGGGACAGTAGGGAACTATGGCTACACCTTC,CASSHGTVGNYGYTF
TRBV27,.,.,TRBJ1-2,TGTGCCGGCAGTTTACCCAGCGGTTATGGCTACACCTTC,CAGSLPSGYGYTF
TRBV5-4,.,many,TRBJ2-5,TGTGCCAGCAGCTTGCGTGGGCAAGAGACCCAGTACTTC,CASSLRGQETQYF
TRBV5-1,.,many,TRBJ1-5,TGCGCCAGCAGCCCTGAACAGGGCAAACAGCCCCAGCATTTT,CASSPEQGKQPQHF
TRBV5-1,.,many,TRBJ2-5,TGCGCCAGCAGCTTAAGCGCCAAAGAGACCCAGTACTTC,CASSLSAKETQYF
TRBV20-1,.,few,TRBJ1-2,TGCAGTGCTAGAGATCGGCAGATCTATGGCTACACCTTC,CSARDRQIYGYTF
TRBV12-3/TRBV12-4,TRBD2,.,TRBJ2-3,TGTGCCAGCAGTTTGGGGGGGGACGATACGCAGTATTTT,CASSLGGDDTQYF
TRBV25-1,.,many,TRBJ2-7,TGTGCCAGCAGTGAAGATGGCATAACCGCCTACGAGCAGTACTTC,CASSEDGITAYEQYF
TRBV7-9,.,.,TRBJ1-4,TGTGCCAGCAGCACAACGTTCGGTGAAAAACTGTTTTTT,CASSTTFGEKLFF
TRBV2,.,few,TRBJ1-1,TGTGCCAGCAGTGAAGTGGGGGCGGTCACTGAAGCTTTCTTT,CASSEVGAVTEAFF
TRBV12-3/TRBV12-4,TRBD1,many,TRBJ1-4,TGTGCCAGCAGTTCTCACCGGGACAGGCGCATTAATGAAAAACTGTTTTTT,CASSSHRDRRINEKLFF
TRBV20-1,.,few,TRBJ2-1,TGCAGTGCTAGACCCCGCGACTCCGAGGACAATGAGCAGTTCTTC,CSARPRDSEDNEQFF
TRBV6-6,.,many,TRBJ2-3,TGTGCCAGCAGGCCCCGGGGGAACACAGATACGCAGTATTTT,CASRPRGNTDTQYF
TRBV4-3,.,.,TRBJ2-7,TGCGCCAGCAGCCCAAGGGGAGAGGTAGGAGGCTGCTACGAGCAGTACTTC,CASSPRGEVGGCYEQYF
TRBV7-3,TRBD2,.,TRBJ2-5,TGTGCCAGCAGCCCCACCGGGGGGACCCAAGAGACCCAGTACTTC,CASSPTGGTQETQYF
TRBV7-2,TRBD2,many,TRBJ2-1,TGTGCCAGCAGCTTGTGGGAGCGGGGCAATGAGCAGTTCTTC,CASSLWERGNEQFF
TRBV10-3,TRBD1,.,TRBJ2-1,TGTGCCATCAAATCGGGACAGGACAATGAGCAGTTCTTC,CAIKSGQDNEQFF
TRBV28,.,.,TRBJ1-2,TGTGCCAGCAGTCCGCAGACAGTCATCTATGGCTACACCTTC,CASSPQTVIYGYTF
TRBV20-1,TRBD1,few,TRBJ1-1,TGCAGTGCCAAGACAGGGCTGAACACTGAAGCTTTCTTT,CSAKTGLNTEAFF
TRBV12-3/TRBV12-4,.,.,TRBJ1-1,TGTGCCAGCAGTTTGTTGGGGGCCAGTGAAGCTTTCTTT,CASSLLGASEAFF
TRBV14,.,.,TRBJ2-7,TGTGCCAGCAGCCAAGATGTTCGGGACACCCCCTACGAGCAGTACTTC,CASSQDVRDTPYEQYF
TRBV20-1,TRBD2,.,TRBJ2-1,TGCAGTGCTCGAACTGCCCGAGCGGGAGGCCAAGAGACCCAGTTCTTC,CSARTARAGGQETQFF
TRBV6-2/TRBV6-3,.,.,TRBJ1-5,TGTGCCAGCTGTTATCGAGGGAGTAGCAATCAGCCCCAGCATTTT,CASCYRGSSNQPQHF
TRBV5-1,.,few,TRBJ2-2,TGCGCCAGCAGCTTCGCTCTAGGGGGAGATCTCACCGGGGAGCTGTTTTTT,CASSFALGGDLTGELFF
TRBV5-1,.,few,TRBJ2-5,TGCGCCAGCAGCTCCCGGACGTTTCAAGAGACCCAGTACTTC,CASSSRTFQETQYF
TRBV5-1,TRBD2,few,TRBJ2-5,TGCGCCAGCAGCTCGACTAGCGGACCCGGGGGAGAGCAGTACTTC,CASSSTSGPGGEQYF
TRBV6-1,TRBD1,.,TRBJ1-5,TGTGCCAGCAGGACAGGGGCCTATCAGCCCCAGCATTTT,CASRTGAYQPQHF
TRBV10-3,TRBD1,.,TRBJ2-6,TGTGCCATCAGTGATCTCGACAGGGCTGGGGCCAACGTCCTGACTTTC,CAISDLDRAGANVLTF
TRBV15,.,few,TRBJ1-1,TGTGCCACCAGCAGGGGGAAGATTATCGGAGCTTTCTTT,CATSRGKIIGAFF
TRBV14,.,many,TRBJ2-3,TGTGCCAGCAGCCTTCTACCCGGACTCTCCACAGATACGCAGTATTTT,CASSLLPGLSTDTQYF
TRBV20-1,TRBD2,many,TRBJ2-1,TGCAGTGCTTGGGCCATAGCGGGGGGGCGAAATGAGCAGTTCTTC,CSAWAIAGGRNEQFF